This T cell receptor beta chain was sequenced during a study of blood T cells in healthy people across ages. Study information: Per every two T cells, about one barcoded beta molecule was captured by template switching.

Combining a sample-barcoded 5' primer with a J-beta primer mix, a second PCR ran for 7 to 11 cycles. In TCRdb, the 5' RACE reads were re-called with MiXCR into one record per CDR3 protein. The repertoire holds over 600,000 distinct CDR3 sequences, roughly 46% seen once, with 15% to 20% in the top ten. Peripheral blood was drawn, ten milliliters per donor. CDR3 length: 17 residues. Trimming stripped 2 bases from V and 7 bases from J, with 20 bases between. The chain recombines TRBV12-3 or TRBV12-4 with TRBJ2-2; D call uncertain. This TCR was sampled from an elderly man in good health. Material: blood. For the CDR3, the DNA is TGTGCCAGCAGTTTAAGTTGGAGCGTCCGGAGTTTCGGGGAGCTGTTTTTT. Encoded protein: CASSLSWSVRSFGELFF.